Below are 8 T cell receptor beta chains sequenced from a single sample in a study of blood T cell repertoires in COVID-19. The table came from immunoSEQ multiplex PCR; TCRdb's copy has only in-frame clones and leaves some out. The sample lists around 140,000 clones, around nine tenths occurring once. Sequenced sample: peripheral blood. These receptors all stem from a human donor in a cohort sampled during active COVID-19.

As for this clone: Other DNA sequences in the sample encode the same CDR3. The genes are TRBV18 and TRBJ2-5; the D gene is possibly TRBD1 (5 bases). Per the germline V gene, CDR1 is KGHSH and CDR2 is LQKENI. Trimming pared 3 bases from V and 2 bases from J, leaving 7 bases between. CDR3 length: 13 residues. CDR3 nucleotides: TGTGCCAGCTCACCGCCAGGGCAAGAGACCCAGTACTTC. Protein sequence: CASSPPGQETQYF.

This clone was observed many times. The rearrangement uses TRBV2 and TRBJ1-2; D perhaps matches TRBD1 (5 bases). CDR1 is SNHLY and CDR2 is FYNNEI in the germline V gene. This CDR3 is built from 14 residues. Trimming cost V 3 bases and J 0 bases, with 8 bases left between them. The CDR3, as DNA: TGTGCCAGCAGTGAGCCAGGGCCTAACTATGGCTACACCTTC. This sequence encodes CASSEPGPNYGYTF.

A remark on this clone: The sample holds other DNA sequences that translate to the same CDR3. The gene calls are TRBV5-1 and TRBJ1-2; D gene uncertain. Per the germline V gene, CDR1 is SGHRS and CDR2 is YFSETQ. Trimming removed 2 bases from V and 4 bases from J, with 9 bases in between. CDR3 length equals 13 residues. The CDR3 DNA sequence: TGCGCCAGCAGCTTAACAGAAACCTATGGCTACACCTTC. Its translation is CASSLTETYGYTF. Supplemented by reference TRBV5-1 and TRBJ1-2, the full variable domain reads KAGVTQTPRYLIKTRGQQVTLSCSPISGHRSVSWYQQTPGQGLQFLFEYFSETQRNKGNFPGRFSGRQFSNSRSEMNVSTLELGDSALYLCASSLTETYGYTFGSGTRLTVV.

The gene calls are TRBV7-9 and TRBJ1-2; possible D gene TRBD1, 6 bases. V shed 5 bases and J shed 8 bases, with 15 bases lying between them. CDR3 size: 13 residues. Germline CDR1 SEHNR, CDR2 FQNEAQ (reference sequence). CDR3 DNA sequence: TGTGCCAGCAGCCCTACCGGCAGGGGAGGCTACACCTTC. It specifies CASSPTGRGGYTF.

The J gene is TRBJ1-5, the V gene TRBV18; D is undetermined. Per germline, CDR1 KGHSH and CDR2 LQKENI. This CDR3 comprises 13 residues. V lost 5 bases and J lost 5, with 10 bases in between. CDR3 residues: CASSSNIDQPQHF. DNA for the CDR3: TGTGCCAGCTCATCGAACATCGATCAGCCCCAGCATTTT.

This clone was seen more than once but under ten times. This chain links TRBV12-3 or TRBV12-4 with TRBJ1-1, with 8 positions matching TRBD1. The CDR3 is 13 amino acids. Trimming took 5 bases from V and 3 from J; bases not matched to a gene: 2. The CDR3: CASSPGGHTEAFF. In DNA form, the CDR3 reads TGTGCCAGCAGTCCAGGGGGCCACACTGAAGCTTTCTTT.

This chain connects TRBV19 to TRBJ2-5; TRBD2 matches 10 bases. J gave up 1 base and V 10 bases, and 9 bases lay outside the gene matches. The CDR3 consists of 15 residues. Germline V gives CDR1 LNHDA, CDR2 SQIVND (reference sequence). CDR3 in amino acids: CATTERGGPQETQYF. The CDR3 DNA sequence: TGTGCCACCACGGAGCGGGGGGGCCCCCAAGAGACCCAGTACTTC.

The chain uses TRBV6-2 or TRBV6-3 and TRBJ2-7; TRBD1 agrees at 8 bases. The V gene end was trimmed by 1 base and the J gene end by 6 bases; junction bases not matched to a gene: 5. The CDR3 totals 14 residues. Germline V gene data show CDR1 as MNHEY and CDR2 as SVGEGT. The CDR3: CASSYLGQGPEQYF. In nucleotides, the CDR3 is TGTGCCAGCAGTTACTTAGGACAGGGACCCGAGCAGTACTTC.